One and the same sample provided the 8 T cell receptor beta chains below, sequenced in a study of blood T cell repertoires in COVID-19. The data were produced by immunoSEQ multiplex PCR, yet TCRdb's version contains in-frame clones alone and is incomplete. Altogether tens of thousands of clones are present, around 90% being singletons, with the ten largest covering approximately 2.2%. The sample was peripheral blood. Receptors originate from a man aged 50 to 60 with acute or convalescent COVID-19.

The chain is built from TRBV9 and TRBJ2-1; 7 nucleotides align to TRBD1. Germline CDR1 reads SGDLS; CDR2 reads YYNGEE. CDR3 length: 13 amino acids. The V and J ends lost 4 bases and 9 bases, in that order; junction bases with no gene match: 7. CDR3 loop: CASSPGQAGEQFF. Written as DNA, the CDR3 is TGTGCCAGCAGCCCAGGACAGGCGGGTGAGCAGTTCTTC.

This clone was observed a single time. CDR3 sequence: CASSTQGRGYGYTF. DNA of the CDR3: TGTGCCAGTAGCACACAGGGCAGAGGCTATGGCTACACCTTC. The genes are TRBV19 and TRBJ1-2, with D maybe TRBD1 (6 bases). The ends were cut back, 6 bases at V and 4 bases at J, with 15 bases in the middle. From germline, CDR1 is LNHDA and CDR2 SQIVND (reference sequence). CDR3 length: 14 residues.

V usage is TRBV29-1 and J usage is TRBJ1-1; TRBD1 might be the D (5 bases). From germline, CDR1 is SQVTM and CDR2 ANQGSEA. The CDR3 extends over 13 amino acids. Trimming took off 0 bases at V and 2 bases at J, with 7 bases between the two ends. CDR3 amino acids: CSVEEGGNTEAFF. The DNA of the CDR3 is TGCAGCGTTGAAGAGGGGGGTAACACTGAAGCTTTCTTT.

V and J are TRBV6-5 and TRBJ2-6, with 7 bases fitting TRBD2. Trimming removed 10 bases from V and 2 bases from J; junction bases left unmatched: 8. From germline, CDR1 is MNHEY and CDR2 SVGAGI. The CDR3 covers 15 residues. This chain's CDR3 is CATHVGGAGANVLTF. DNA of the CDR3: TGTGCCACTCATGTGGGGGGGGCTGGGGCCAACGTCCTGACTTTC.

The genes are TRBV28 and TRBJ2-2; 7 bases agree with TRBD1. CDR1 is MDHEN, CDR2 SYDVKM, per germline. This CDR3 region has 17 residues. V shed 5 bases, J shed 2 bases, and the junction held 11 bases outside the gene matches. CDR3 nucleotide sequence: TGTGCCAGCAGTCCAATCTGGGGGACAGCCAACACCGGGGAGCTGTTTTTT. It codes for CASSPIWGTANTGELFF.

V gene TRBV7-2 combines with J gene TRBJ1-1; D is ambiguous. V was trimmed by 1 base and J by 7 bases, leaving 19 bases between them. CDR3 length: 16 residues. In germline, CDR1 is SGHTA, CDR2 FQGNSA. CDR3 region: CASSLESPLIMSEAFF. The CDR3 DNA reads TGTGCCAGCAGCTTAGAATCCCCCCTCATAATGAGTGAAGCTTTCTTT.

This sequence joins TRBV7-3 and TRBJ2-5; tentatively, D is TRBD1 (7 bases). The germline V gene encodes CDR1 SGHTA and CDR2 FQGTGA. There are 13 residues in the CDR3. Trimming took 4 bases from V and 5 from J, leaving 11 bases between them. CDR3 amino acids: CASSSTGRETQYF. The CDR3 DNA reads TGTGCCAGCAGCTCGACAGGGAGGGAGACCCAGTACTTC. The complete variable domain, with remaining parts taken from reference TRBV7-3 and TRBJ2-5, reads GAGVSQTPSNKVTEKGKYVELRCDPISGHTALYWYRQSLGQGPEFLIYFQGTGAADDSGLPNDRFFAVRPEGSVSTLKIQRTERGDSAVYLCASSSTGRETQYFGPGTRLLVL.

In DNA form, the CDR3 reads TGTGCCTGCCACCGCGGGGGGCAAGAGACCCAGTACTTC. This translates into CACHRGGQETQYF. This chain connects TRBV30 to TRBJ2-5, with 8 bases aligning to TRBD2. Germline V gives CDR1 GTSNPN, CDR2 SVGIG (reference sequence). The CDR3 extends over 13 amino acids. V lost 6 bases and J lost 2; bases outside the gene matches: 5.